The T cell receptor (beta chain) described here comes from a study of cytomegalovirus exposure and HLA in healthy donors. Points from the study as a whole: Presence/absence analyses rested on an assumption that sequencing depth was roughly uniform across donors. Accurate predictions that matched the HLA-A and HLA-B alleles of most subjects were reportedly made from TCR beta sequences. A later analysis found TCR association rates differed by HLA locus, highest for DRB1 and lowest for HLA-C.

Trimming took off 8 bases at V and 3 bases at J, with 19 bases between the two ends. The germline V gene encodes CDR1 MDHEN and CDR2 SYDVKM. The CDR3 loop spans 15 amino acids. The PCR made use of 60 Vbeta and 13 Jbeta primers. TCRdb keeps only in-frame clones here, not all; method: immunoSEQ multiplex PCR. Of 100,000 or so clones listed, 15% are singletons. This clone has only a few counts. Its target is not known. Sequenced input: PBMCs. The origin of this receptor is a female donor in good health and CMV-seronegative. The gene calls are TRBV28 and TRBJ2-5; D possibly corresponds to TRBD1 (5 bases). CDR3 nucleotides: TGTGCCAGCGATTCTCTGGGGCAGACAAAAGAGACCCAGTACTTC. This encodes CASDSLGQTKETQYF.